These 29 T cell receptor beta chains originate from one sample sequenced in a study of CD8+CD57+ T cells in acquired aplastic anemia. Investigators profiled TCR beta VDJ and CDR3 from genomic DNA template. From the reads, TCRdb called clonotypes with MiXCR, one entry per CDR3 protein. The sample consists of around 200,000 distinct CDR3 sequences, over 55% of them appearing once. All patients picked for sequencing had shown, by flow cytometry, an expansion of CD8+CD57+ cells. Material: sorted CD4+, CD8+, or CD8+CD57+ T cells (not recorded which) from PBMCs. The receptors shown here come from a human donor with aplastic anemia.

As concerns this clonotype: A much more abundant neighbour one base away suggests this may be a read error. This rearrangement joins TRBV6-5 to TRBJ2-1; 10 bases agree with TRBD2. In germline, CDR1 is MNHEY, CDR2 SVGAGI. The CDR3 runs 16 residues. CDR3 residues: CASSQILAGLYNEQCF. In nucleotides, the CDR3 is TGTGCCAGCAGTCAGATACTAGCGGGACTGTACAATGAGCAGTGCTTC.

Here the CDR3 reads CASSQRGTGVGELFF. CDR3 coding DNA: TGTGCCAGCAGCCAACGAGGGACAGGGGTCGGGGAGCTGTTTTTT. This sequence joins TRBV7-9 and TRBJ2-2, with TRBD1 matching 10 bases. Germline V gene sequence: CDR1 SEHNR, CDR2 FQNEAQ (reference sequence). J lost 7 bases, V lost 5 bases, and 7 bases had no gene match. This CDR3 comprises 15 residues.

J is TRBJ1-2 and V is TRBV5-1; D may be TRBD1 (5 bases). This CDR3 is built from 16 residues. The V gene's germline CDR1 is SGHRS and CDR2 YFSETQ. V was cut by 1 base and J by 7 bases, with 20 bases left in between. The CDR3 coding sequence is TGCGCCAGCAGCTTGATCGGATCCCGGGACGACGGTGGCTACACCTTC. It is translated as CASSLIGSRDDGGYTF.

CDR3 sequence reads: CASRATDAPQHF. CDR3 bases: TGTGCCAGCAGGGCCACAGACGCACCCCAGCATTTT. The genes are TRBV2 and TRBJ1-5; no definite D call. V was trimmed by 6 bases and J by 10 bases, leaving 13 bases between them. The CDR3 consists of 12 residues. Germline V gives CDR1 SNHLY, CDR2 FYNNEI. The variable domain in full, with the rest retrieved from reference TRBV2 and TRBJ1-5, is EPEVTQTPSHQVTQMGQEVILRCVPISNHLYFYWYRQILGQKVEFLVSFYNNEISEKSEIFDDQFSVERPDGSNFTLKIRSTKLEDSAMYFCASRATDAPQHFGDGTRLSIL.

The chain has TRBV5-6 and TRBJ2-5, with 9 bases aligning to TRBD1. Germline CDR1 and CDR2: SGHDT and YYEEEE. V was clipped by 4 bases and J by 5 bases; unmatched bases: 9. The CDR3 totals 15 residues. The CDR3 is CASSGQGPPKETQYF. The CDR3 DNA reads TGTGCCAGCAGCGGACAGGGGCCCCCGAAGGAGACCCAGTACTTC.

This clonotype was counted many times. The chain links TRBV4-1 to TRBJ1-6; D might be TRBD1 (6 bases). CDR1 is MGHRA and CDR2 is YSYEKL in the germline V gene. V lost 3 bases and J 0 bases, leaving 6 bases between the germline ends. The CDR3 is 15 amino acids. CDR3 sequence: CASSQGASYNSPLHF. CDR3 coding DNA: TGCGCCAGCAGCCAGGGGGCCTCCTATAATTCACCCCTCCACTTT.

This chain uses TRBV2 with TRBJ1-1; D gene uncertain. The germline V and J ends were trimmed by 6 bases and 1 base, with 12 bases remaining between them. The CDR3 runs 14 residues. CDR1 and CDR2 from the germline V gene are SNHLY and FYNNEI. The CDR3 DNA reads TGTGCCAGCAGCGGGATAGGAGCGAACACTGAAGCTTTCTTT. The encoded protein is CASSGIGANTEAFF.

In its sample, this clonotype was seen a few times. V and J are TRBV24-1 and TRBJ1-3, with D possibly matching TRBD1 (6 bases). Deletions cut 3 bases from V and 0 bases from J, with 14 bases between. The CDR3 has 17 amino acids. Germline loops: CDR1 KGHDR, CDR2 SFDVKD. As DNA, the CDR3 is TGTGCCACCAGTGATCCCCCTGGACAGTCCTCTGGAAACACCATATATTTT. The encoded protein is CATSDPPGQSSGNTIYF.

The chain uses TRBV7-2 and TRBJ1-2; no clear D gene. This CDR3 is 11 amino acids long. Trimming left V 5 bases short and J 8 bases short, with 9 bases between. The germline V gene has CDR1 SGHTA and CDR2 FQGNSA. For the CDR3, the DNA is TGTGCCAGCAGCCTAACCTTGGGCTACACCTTC. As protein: CASSLTLGYTF. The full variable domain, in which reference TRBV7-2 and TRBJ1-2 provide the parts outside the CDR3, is GAGVSQSPSNKVTEKGKDVELRCDPISGHTALYWYRQSLGQGLEFLIYFQGNSAPDKSGLPSDRFSAERTGGSVSTLTIQRTQQEDSAVYLCASSLTLGYTFGSGTRLTVV.

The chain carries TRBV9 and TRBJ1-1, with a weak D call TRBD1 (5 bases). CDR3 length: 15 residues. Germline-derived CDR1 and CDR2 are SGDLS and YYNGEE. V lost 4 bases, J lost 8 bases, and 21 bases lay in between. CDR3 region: CASSPHRSLLSEAFF. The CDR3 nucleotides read TGTGCCAGCAGCCCCCACAGGTCCTTACTGAGCGAAGCTTTCTTT.

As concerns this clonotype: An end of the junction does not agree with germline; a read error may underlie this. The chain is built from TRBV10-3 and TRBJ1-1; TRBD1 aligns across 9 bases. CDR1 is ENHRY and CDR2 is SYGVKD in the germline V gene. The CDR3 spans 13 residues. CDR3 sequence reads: CAISGTGDTGAFF. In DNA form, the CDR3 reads TGTGCCATCAGTGGGACAGGGGACACTGGAGCTTTCTTT.

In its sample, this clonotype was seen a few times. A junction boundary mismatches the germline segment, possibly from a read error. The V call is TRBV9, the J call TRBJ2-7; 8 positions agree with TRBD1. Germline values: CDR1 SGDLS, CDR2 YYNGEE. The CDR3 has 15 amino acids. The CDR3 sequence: CASSPGQGNTYEQYF. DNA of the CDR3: TGTGCCAGCAGCCCCGGACAGGGAAACACCTACGAGCAGTATTTC.

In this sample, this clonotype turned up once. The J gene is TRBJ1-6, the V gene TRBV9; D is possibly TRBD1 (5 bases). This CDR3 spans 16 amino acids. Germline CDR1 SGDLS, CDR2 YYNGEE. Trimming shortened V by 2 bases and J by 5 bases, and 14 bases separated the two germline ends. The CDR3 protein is CASSVYRDLNNSPLHF. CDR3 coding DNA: TGTGCCAGCAGCGTCTACCGGGACCTTAATAATTCACCCCTCCACTTT.

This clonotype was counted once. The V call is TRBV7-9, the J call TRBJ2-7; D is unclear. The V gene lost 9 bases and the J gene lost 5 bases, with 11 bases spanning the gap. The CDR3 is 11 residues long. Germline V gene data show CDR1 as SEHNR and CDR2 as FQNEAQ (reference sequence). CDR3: CASTTADEQYF. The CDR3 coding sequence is TGTGCCAGTACTACCGCCGACGAGCAGTACTTC.

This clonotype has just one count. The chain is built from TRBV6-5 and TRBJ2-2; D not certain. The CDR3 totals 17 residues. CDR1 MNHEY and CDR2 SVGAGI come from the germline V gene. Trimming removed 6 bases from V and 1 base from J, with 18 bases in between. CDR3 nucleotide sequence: TGTGCCAGCAGGGAAACAAGTAGGGTGGGGAACACCGGGGAGCTGTTTTTT. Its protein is CASRETSRVGNTGELFF.

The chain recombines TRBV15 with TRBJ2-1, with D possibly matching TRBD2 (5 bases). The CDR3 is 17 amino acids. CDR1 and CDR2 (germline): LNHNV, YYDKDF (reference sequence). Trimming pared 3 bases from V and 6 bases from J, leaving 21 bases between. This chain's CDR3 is CATSSSSSDSGTNEQFF. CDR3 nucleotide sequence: TGTGCCACCAGCAGCTCCAGCAGTGATTCGGGAACCAATGAGCAGTTCTTC. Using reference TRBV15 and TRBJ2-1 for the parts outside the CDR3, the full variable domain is DAMVIQNPRYQVTQFGKPVTLSCSQTLNHNVMYWYQQKSSQAPKLLFHYYDKDFNNEADTPDNFQSRRPNTSFCFLDIRSPGLGDTAMYLCATSSSSSDSGTNEQFFGPGTRLTVL.

The CDR3 DNA is TGTGCCAGCAGACCACTTCGGGACAGGGATAATCAGCCCCAGCATTTT. Amino acid sequence: CASRPLRDRDNQPQHF. The chain links TRBV24-1 to TRBJ1-5; 9 nucleotides agree with TRBD1. The germline CDR1 and CDR2 sequences are KGHDR and SFDVKD. This CDR3 contains 16 residues. V trimming: 11 bases; J trimming: 4 bases; junction bases outside the gene matches: 14.

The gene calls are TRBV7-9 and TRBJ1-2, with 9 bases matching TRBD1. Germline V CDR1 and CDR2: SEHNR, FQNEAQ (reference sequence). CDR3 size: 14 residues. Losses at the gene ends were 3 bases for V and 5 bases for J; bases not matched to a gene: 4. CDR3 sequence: CASSFTGGEYGYTF. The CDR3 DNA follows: TGTGCCAGCAGCTTTACAGGGGGCGAGTATGGCTACACCTTC.

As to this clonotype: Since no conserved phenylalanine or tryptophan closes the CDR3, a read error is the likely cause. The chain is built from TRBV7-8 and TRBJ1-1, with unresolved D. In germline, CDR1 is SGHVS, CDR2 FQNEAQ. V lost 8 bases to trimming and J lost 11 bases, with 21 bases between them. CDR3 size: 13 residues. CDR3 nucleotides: TGTGCCAGCTTAATCCTGGGGTCAGGTAGCGCTTTCCTT. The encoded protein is CASLILGSGSAFL.

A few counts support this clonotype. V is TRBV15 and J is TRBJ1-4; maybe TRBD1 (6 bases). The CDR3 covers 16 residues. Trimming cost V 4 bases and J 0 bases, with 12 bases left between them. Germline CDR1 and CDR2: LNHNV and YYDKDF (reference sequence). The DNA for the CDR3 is TGTGCCACCAGCACGGGGGCGGGCTCAACTAATGAAAAACTGTTTTTT. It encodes CATSTGAGSTNEKLFF.

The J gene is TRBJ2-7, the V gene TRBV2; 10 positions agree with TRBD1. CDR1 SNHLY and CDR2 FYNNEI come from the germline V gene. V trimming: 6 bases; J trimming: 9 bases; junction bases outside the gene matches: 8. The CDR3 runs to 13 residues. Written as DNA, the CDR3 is TGTGCCAGCAGAACCGGGACAGGGGACTGGCAGTACTTC. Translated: CASRTGTGDWQYF.

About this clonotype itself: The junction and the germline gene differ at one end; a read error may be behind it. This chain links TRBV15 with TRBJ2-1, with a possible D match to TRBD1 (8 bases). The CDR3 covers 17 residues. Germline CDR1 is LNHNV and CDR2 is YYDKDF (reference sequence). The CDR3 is CATSDLDRGGDYNERFF. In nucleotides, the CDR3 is TGTGCCACCAGCGACCTCGACAGGGGAGGGGATTACAATGAGCGGTTCTTC.

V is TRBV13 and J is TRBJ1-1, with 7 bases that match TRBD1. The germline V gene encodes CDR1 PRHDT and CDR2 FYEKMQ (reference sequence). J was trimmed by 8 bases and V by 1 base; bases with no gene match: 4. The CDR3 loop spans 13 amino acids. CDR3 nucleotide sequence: TGTGCCAGCAGCTTAGTCACAGGGGAAGAAGCTTTCTTT. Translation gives CASSLVTGEEAFF. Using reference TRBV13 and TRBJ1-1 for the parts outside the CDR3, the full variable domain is AAGVIQSPRHLIKEKRETATLKCYPIPRHDTVYWYQQGPGQDPQFLISFYEKMQSDKGSIPDRFSAQQFSDYHSELNMSSLELGDSALYFCASSLVTGEEAFFGQGTRLTVV.

The CDR3 nucleotides are TGCAGTGCCCTTCTCGGGGATTACGAGCAGTACTTC. This gives the protein CSALLGDYEQYF. The chain uses TRBV20-1 and TRBJ2-7, with D maybe TRBD2 (5 bases). The germline V gene has CDR1 DFQATT and CDR2 SNEGSKA (reference sequence). The V gene lost 6 bases and the J gene lost 4 bases, with 13 bases spanning the gap. The CDR3 contains 12 residues.

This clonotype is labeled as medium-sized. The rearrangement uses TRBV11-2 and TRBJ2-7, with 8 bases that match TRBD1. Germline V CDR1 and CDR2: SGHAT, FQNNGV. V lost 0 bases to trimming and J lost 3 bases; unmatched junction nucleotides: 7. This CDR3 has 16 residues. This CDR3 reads CASSLDPSGQGYEQYF. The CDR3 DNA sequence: TGTGCCAGCAGCTTAGATCCCTCAGGACAGGGCTACGAGCAGTACTTC.

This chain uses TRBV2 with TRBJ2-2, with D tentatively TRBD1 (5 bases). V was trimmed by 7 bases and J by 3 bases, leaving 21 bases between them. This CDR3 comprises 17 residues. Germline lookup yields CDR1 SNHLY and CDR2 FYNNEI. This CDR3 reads CASIDVGAGGYTGELFF. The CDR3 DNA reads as TGTGCCAGCATCGATGTAGGGGCTGGTGGCTACACCGGGGAGCTGTTTTTT.

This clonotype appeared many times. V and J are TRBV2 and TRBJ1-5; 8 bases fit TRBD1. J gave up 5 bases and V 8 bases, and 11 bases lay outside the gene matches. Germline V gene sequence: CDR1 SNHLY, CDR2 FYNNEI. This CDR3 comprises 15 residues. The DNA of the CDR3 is TGTGCCAGCGGACAGGGTAAGGGGTCCTATCAGCCCCAGCATTTT. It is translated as CASGQGKGSYQPQHF.

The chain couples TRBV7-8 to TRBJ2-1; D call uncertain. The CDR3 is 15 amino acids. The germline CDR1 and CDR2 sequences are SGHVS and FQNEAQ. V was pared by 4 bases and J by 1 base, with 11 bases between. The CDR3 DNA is TGTGCCAGCAGCTCCCTGCTCGGTTCCTACAATGAGCAGTTCTTC. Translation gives CASSSLLGSYNEQFF.

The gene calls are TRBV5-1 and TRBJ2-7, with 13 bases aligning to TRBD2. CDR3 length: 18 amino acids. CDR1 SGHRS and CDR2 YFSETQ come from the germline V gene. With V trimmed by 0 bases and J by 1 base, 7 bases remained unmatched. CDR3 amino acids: CASSLGATSGRASYEQYF. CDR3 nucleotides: TGCGCCAGCAGCTTGGGGGCAACTAGCGGGAGGGCATCCTACGAGCAGTACTTC.